One and the same sample provided the 25 T cell receptor beta chains below, sequenced in a study of beta chain features in type 1 diabetes (dated by TCRdb to about 2018). Study-wide conclusions, independent of this receptor: A moderate but significant shortening of TCRB CDR3 length was observed in type 1 diabetes patients in all four CD4+ subsets.

Their antigen targets remain unknown. Libraries came from the immunoSEQ multiplex PCR assay. All of the isolated RNA was reverse transcribed with the High Capacity cDNA Reverse Transcription Kit, so expressed TCRB transcripts were sequenced. TCRdb re-hosts the immuneACCESS table, in-frame sequences only. Its copies lack some clones; in the studies checked, an unresolved V gene accounts for under half of them, and the cause for the rest is not known. This sample holds around 170,000 clones; 9% to 10% were observed only once. The ten largest clones add up to under 0.75% of the sample. Material for sequencing was central memory CD4+ T cells from blood. The receptor source for this set is a woman aged 25 to 39 with type 1 diabetes.

V usage is TRBV5-1 and J usage is TRBJ2-1; D possibly corresponds to TRBD2 (7 bases). Germline-derived CDR1 and CDR2 are SGHRS and YFSETQ. Trimming shortened V by 0 bases and J by 3 bases, and 28 bases separated the two germline ends. This CDR3 region has 21 residues. CDR3 amino acids: CASSLEGQRFLAGVHYNEQFF. For the CDR3, the DNA is TGCGCCAGCAGCTTGGAAGGACAGAGATTTCTTGCGGGAGTTCACTACAATGAGCAGTTCTTC.

This clone came up a few times. This chain connects TRBV28 to TRBJ2-1; 8 nucleotides line up with TRBD2. The CDR3 covers 15 residues. Germline V gene lookup returns CDR1 MDHEN and CDR2 SYDVKM. The V gene end was trimmed by 7 bases and the J gene end by 0 bases; junction bases not matched to a gene: 5. CDR3 in DNA: TGTGCCAGCAAGCGTAGCGGGATCTCCTACAATGAGCAGTTCTTC. As protein: CASKRSGISYNEQFF.

This clone was found a few times. The CDR3 reads CASSPLISYEQYF. The CDR3 nucleotides are TGTGCCAGCAGTCCCTTAATTTCCTACGAGCAGTACTTC. The rearrangement joins TRBV27 to TRBJ2-7; no firm D call. V was clipped by 5 bases and J by 1 base, with 9 bases between them. The length of the CDR3 is 13 residues. Germline loops: CDR1 MNHEY, CDR2 SMNVEV (reference sequence).

The gene calls are TRBV7-3 and TRBJ2-1; TRBD2 might be the D (5 bases). CDR3 length equals 15 residues. Trimming took off 1 base at V and 9 bases at J, with 16 bases between the two ends. CDR1 is SGHTA and CDR2 is FQGTGA in the germline V gene. The CDR3, as DNA: TGTGCCAGCAGCTTAAGGGCTAGCTCGGCAAGTGAGCAGTTCTTC. Translated: CASSLRASSASEQFF.

CDR3 sequence: CASSLGDGLNQPQHF. For the CDR3, the DNA is TGTGCCAGCAGCTTAGGAGATGGGCTCAATCAGCCCCAGCATTTT. The chain links TRBV7-2 to TRBJ1-5; D unclear. Trimming removed 1 base from V and 3 bases from J, with 10 bases in between. From germline, CDR1 is SGHTA and CDR2 FQGNSA. CDR3 size: 15 residues. The complete variable domain, with remaining parts taken from reference TRBV7-2 and TRBJ1-5, reads GAGVSQSPSNKVTEKGKDVELRCDPISGHTALYWYRQSLGQGLEFLIYFQGNSAPDKSGLPSDRFSAERTGGSVSTLTIQRTQQEDSAVYLCASSLGDGLNQPQHFGDGTRLSIL.

This rearrangement joins TRBV7-2 to TRBJ2-4, with no clear D. Germline lookup yields CDR1 SGHTA and CDR2 FQGNSA. Trimming took off 1 base at V and 7 bases at J, with 8 bases between the two ends. There are 13 residues in the CDR3. CDR3 bases: TGTGCCAGCAGCTTAGGACAACCCAACATTCAGTACTTC. Its translation is CASSLGQPNIQYF.

The sample holds a few counts of this clone. The CDR3 spells CACDRGVEKLFF. The CDR3 DNA is TGTGCCTGCGACCGGGGGGTGGAAAAACTGTTTTTT. The rearrangement links TRBV30 to TRBJ1-4, with D tentatively TRBD1 (5 bases). The germline gives CDR1 GTSNPN, CDR2 SVGIG (reference sequence). Trimming left V 6 bases short and J 8 bases short, with 13 bases between. The CDR3 runs to 12 residues.

This clone was detected only a few times. The V and J genes are TRBV29-1 and TRBJ2-1, with a tentative D call TRBD1 (5 bases). Trimming shortened V by 1 base and J by 12 bases, and 16 bases separated the two germline ends. CDR1 and CDR2 from the germline V gene are SQVTM and ANQGSEA. The CDR3 covers 13 residues. CDR3 region: CSVEVGLNERQFF. The CDR3 coding sequence is TGCAGCGTTGAAGTGGGGCTGAACGAGAGGCAGTTCTTC.

The table lists this clone with a few counts. The J gene is TRBJ2-5, the V gene TRBV18; the match to TRBD1 covers 10 bases. V lost 3 bases, J lost 2 bases, and 3 bases stayed unmatched. This CDR3 is 15 amino acids long. CDR1 is KGHSH and CDR2 is LQKENI in the germline V gene. The CDR3 DNA sequence: TGTGCCAGCTCACCCTGGACAGGGGGACAAGAGACCCAGTACTTC. Encoded protein: CASSPWTGGQETQYF.

The rearrangement joins TRBV7-9 to TRBJ2-3; 10 bases agree with TRBD2. This CDR3 has 18 amino acids. The germline V gene has CDR1 SEHNR and CDR2 FQNEAQ (reference sequence). V trimming: 1 base; J trimming: 4 bases; junction bases outside the gene matches: 11. The CDR3, as DNA: TGTGCCAGCAGCTTAGGGGCTAGCGGGAGCCCCGTGGCAGATACGCAGTATTTT. This translates into CASSLGASGSPVADTQYF.

This clone was observed a few times. The chain recombines TRBV6-5 with TRBJ2-7; a possible D gene is TRBD2 (5 bases). With 2 bases removed from V and 6 bases from J, the gap between germline ends came to 11 bases. Germline CDR1 reads MNHEY; CDR2 reads SVGAGI. The CDR3 consists of 13 residues. The CDR3 sequence is CASSYGQDFEQYF. CDR3 coding DNA: TGTGCCAGCAGTTACGGTCAGGACTTCGAGCAGTACTTC.

V and J are TRBV7-8 and TRBJ1-5; D possibly corresponds to TRBD1 (5 bases). CDR3 length: 16 residues. Trimming removed 0 bases from V and 11 bases from J, with 20 bases in between. CDR1 is SGHVS and CDR2 is FQNEAQ in the germline V gene. The CDR3 DNA reads TGTGCCAGCAGCTTAGCGACGGTTCAGATGGAGGGGACCCAGCATTTT. Translating gives CASSLATVQMEGTQHF.

This clone was seen only a few times. The chain couples TRBV2 to TRBJ1-1; 11 bases match TRBD1. The CDR3 extends over 15 amino acids. J lost 0 bases, V lost 6 bases, and 3 bases had no gene match. Germline CDR1 reads SNHLY; CDR2 reads FYNNEI. Here the CDR3 reads CASSWDRGLNTEAFF. The CDR3 DNA reads as TGTGCCAGCAGCTGGGACAGGGGGTTGAACACTGAAGCTTTCTTT.

The table lists this clone with a few counts. V usage is TRBV23-1 and J usage is TRBJ1-5, with D perhaps TRBD1 (5 bases). TRBV23-1 belongs to the ORF category, with a function that is uncertain. The V and J ends lost 6 bases and 1 base respectively, with 16 bases between them. CDR3 length equals 16 residues. CDR3 residues: CASRRSTRQSNQPQHF. The CDR3 DNA is TGCGCCAGCAGGAGATCAACTCGACAGAGCAATCAGCCCCAGCATTTT.

This clone was detected only a few times. J is TRBJ1-1 and V is TRBV20-1; possibly TRBD1 for D (6 bases). Per germline, CDR1 DFQATT and CDR2 SNEGSKA (reference sequence). The CDR3 length is 11 residues. The ends were cut back, 6 bases at V and 3 bases at J, with 8 bases in the middle. In DNA form, the CDR3 reads TGCAGTGCCCAGGGGTACACTGAAGCTTTCTTT. As protein: CSAQGYTEAFF.

Only a few counts were recorded for this clone. V and J are TRBV5-1 and TRBJ1-2; 7 positions match TRBD1. J gave up 6 bases and V 0 bases, and 8 bases lay outside the gene matches. The length of the CDR3 is 15 residues. The germline V gene has CDR1 SGHRS and CDR2 YFSETQ. The CDR3 here is CASSLGDSLGHGYTF. CDR3 DNA: TGCGCCAGCAGCTTGGGGGACAGCTTAGGACATGGCTACACCTTC.

The chain uses TRBV5-4 and TRBJ1-2; 7 positions agree with TRBD1. The germline V gene encodes CDR1 SGHNT and CDR2 YYREEE (reference sequence). The CDR3 loop spans 13 amino acids. The J segment lost 7 bases and the V segment lost 2 bases, leaving 5 bases of the junction unmatched. Here the CDR3 reads CASSLPGGGGYTF. The CDR3 DNA follows: TGTGCCAGCAGCTTACCAGGGGGTGGTGGCTACACCTTC.

This clone was found a few times. The chain combines TRBV5-4 with TRBJ2-3; tentative D call: TRBD1 (6 bases). The CDR3 runs 14 residues. Trimming pared 0 bases from V and 5 bases from J, leaving 10 bases between. Germline loops: CDR1 SGHNT, CDR2 YYREEE (reference sequence). For the CDR3, the DNA is TGTGCCAGCAGCTTGGCAGGGGCGGTAGATACGCAGTATTTT. It encodes CASSLAGAVDTQYF.

The J gene is TRBJ2-4, the V gene TRBV18; maybe TRBD2 (6 bases). V lost 3 bases, J lost 7 bases, and 10 bases lay in between. The CDR3 is 13 residues long. Per germline, CDR1 KGHSH and CDR2 LQKENI. The CDR3 nucleotides read TGTGCCAGCTCACCGGGGGGAGAGAACATTCAGTACTTC. Amino acids: CASSPGGENIQYF.

This clone has a handful of counts. The chain uses TRBV29-1 and TRBJ1-4; 7 bases line up with TRBD1. The CDR3 length is 14 residues. The junction had 4 bases not matched to a gene; V was cut back by 3 bases and J by 3 bases. Germline lookup yields CDR1 SQVTM and CDR2 ANQGSEA. The CDR3 bases are TGCAGCGTTGATTTAGGGGGCGCTAATGAAAAACTGTTTTTT. Amino acid sequence: CSVDLGGANEKLFF. Using reference TRBV29-1 and TRBJ1-4 for the parts outside the CDR3, the full variable domain is SAVISQKPSRDICQRGTSLTIQCQVDSQVTMMFWYRQQPGQSLTLIATANQGSEATYESGFVIDKFPISRPNLTFSTLTVSNMSPEDSSIYLCSVDLGGANEKLFFGSGTQLSVL.

In its sample, this clone was seen a few times. The chain employs TRBV6-1 and TRBJ1-1; D unclear. The germline gives CDR1 MNHNS, CDR2 SASEGT. The CDR3 has 13 amino acids. V was cut by 2 bases and J by 6 bases, with 10 bases left in between. CDR3 protein: CASSEQIVSEAFF. The CDR3 nucleotides read TGTGCCAGCAGTGAACAGATCGTATCTGAAGCTTTCTTT.

This chain joins TRBV19 and TRBJ1-1; no firm D call. The CDR3 runs to 12 residues. V shed 4 bases and J shed 8 bases, with 11 bases lying between them. Per the germline V gene, CDR1 is LNHDA and CDR2 is SQIVND (reference sequence). As DNA, the CDR3 is TGTGCCAGTAGTAATGACTTTAGGGAAGCTTTCTTT. Translating gives CASSNDFREAFF.

The chain uses TRBV19 and TRBJ2-7; D is perhaps TRBD1 (5 bases). The CDR3 runs 15 residues. CDR1 LNHDA and CDR2 SQIVND come from the germline V gene (reference sequence). V lost 3 bases, J lost 0 bases, and 12 bases lay in between. The CDR3 DNA follows: TGTGCCAGTAGTATGGGTAGGGGAAGCTCCTACGAGCAGTACTTC. This translates into CASSMGRGSSYEQYF.

The sample holds a few counts of this clone. The chain uses TRBV4-2 and TRBJ2-1, with a weak D call TRBD2 (6 bases). Germline V gene sequence: CDR1 LGHNA, CDR2 YNFKEQ. The V gene lost 0 bases and the J gene lost 8 bases, with 17 bases spanning the gap. The CDR3 consists of 16 residues. The CDR3 spells CASSQDRRPRRDEQFF. CDR3 DNA: TGTGCCAGCAGCCAAGATCGACGGCCGAGGAGGGATGAGCAGTTCTTC.

The CDR3 here is CASSVAGTSGHNEQFF. The CDR3 coding sequence is TGTGCCAGCAGCGTAGCCGGGACTAGCGGGCACAATGAGCAGTTCTTC. The chain employs TRBV9 and TRBJ2-1; 12 nucleotides line up with TRBD2. The J segment lost 5 bases and the V segment lost 0 bases, leaving 3 bases of the junction unmatched. Germline CDR1 is SGDLS and CDR2 is YYNGEE. The CDR3 length is 16 residues.